Sequencing of this T cell receptor beta chain was carried out in a study of identical twins. There are many counts of this clonotype. Via MiXCR, TCRdb re-called the 5' RACE reads, giving one row per CDR3 protein. The sample lists hundreds of thousands of distinct CDR3 sequences, about 12% occurring once. These same data were also listed under a study on yellow fever vaccine responses in identical twins.

The material sequenced was PBMCs. The clonotype originates from a woman aged 18 to 35 in good health.

CDR3 region: CASSKRADTQYF. The DNA for the CDR3 is TGTGCCAGCAGCAAGCGCGCAGATACGCAGTATTTT. This chain links TRBV7-9 with TRBJ2-3; D gene ambiguous. Germline V gene sequence: CDR1 SEHNR, CDR2 FQNEAQ (reference sequence). The CDR3 consists of 12 residues. Trimming shortened V by 5 bases and J by 4 bases, and 7 bases separated the two germline ends.